The rows below give T cell receptor beta chains drawn from one sample of a study of blood T cell repertoires in COVID-19. Assay: immunoSEQ multiplex PCR; the TCRdb copy retains only in-frame clones and omits some. The sample shows some 130,000 clones, about four fifths of them seen only once. Source material: peripheral blood. The receptors derive from a man of 80 years or more with acute or convalescent COVID-19. Both conserved end residues are part of each CDR3. The D gene is left open where the match is weak. Expanded clones are given a class, and other clones once, few, many or no size at all.

CDR3	DNA	V	J	D	size
CASSHRRGGFHEQYF	TGTGCCAGCAGCCATCGACGGGGGGGCTTCCACGAGCAGTACTTC	TRBV14	TRBJ2-7	TRBD2	-
CASTGSDTQYF	TGTGCCAGCACCGGTAGTGATACGCAGTATTTT	TRBV28	TRBJ2-3	-	once
CASSLTPTGSGEKLFF	TGTGCCAGCAGTTTAACCCCGACAGGGTCAGGTGAAAAACTGTTTTTT	TRBV28	TRBJ1-4	TRBD1	few
CASSRGGITNQPQHF	TGTGCCAGTAGTCGGGGGGGGATTACCAATCAGCCCCAGCATTTT	TRBV19	TRBJ1-5	-	-
CASRDDRGPGKDTEAFF	TGCGCCAGCAGAGATGACAGGGGACCGGGAAAAGACACTGAAGCTTTCTTT	TRBV10-1	TRBJ1-1	TRBD1	-
CASRTTGGREKLFF	TGTGCCAGCAGGACGACAGGGGGACGGGAAAAACTGTTTTTT	TRBV25-1	TRBJ1-4	TRBD1	-
CASSSSAGDTQYF	TGTGCCAGCAGCTCCTCCGCGGGGGATACGCAGTATTTT	TRBV7-2	TRBJ2-3	-	-
CASINQGTETQYF	TGCGCCAGCATCAATCAGGGTACGGAGACCCAGTACTTC	TRBV5-1	TRBJ2-5	-	-
CASSPDRNYGYTF	TGTGCCAGCAGCCCCGACAGGAACTATGGCTACACCTTC	TRBV7-3	TRBJ1-2	-	-
CASSPRRNSPLHF	TGTGCCAGCAGCCCTAGAAGGAATTCACCCCTCCACTTT	TRBV27	TRBJ1-6	-	-
CASSLNRGQFADTQYF	TGTGCCAGCAGTCTGAACAGGGGGCAATTTGCAGATACGCAGTATTTT	TRBV28	TRBJ2-3	TRBD1	-
CAWSPGDPGYQPQHF	TGTGCCTGGAGCCCAGGGGATCCGGGATATCAGCCCCAGCATTTT	TRBV30	TRBJ1-5	-	few
CASSPQAEKLFF	TGTGCCAGCTCTCCCCAGGCGGAAAAACTGTTTTTT	TRBV28	TRBJ1-4	-	-
CASSFMETGGYGYTF	TGTGCCAGCAGCTTCATGGAGACAGGGGGTTATGGCTACACCTTC	TRBV7-9	TRBJ1-2	TRBD1	-
CASSKVCRANYGYTF	TGTGCCAGCAGCAAAGTATGCAGGGCGAACTATGGCTACACCTTC	TRBV21-1	TRBJ1-2	-	once
CSVGQGEGGAFF	TGCAGCGTGGGACAGGGCGAAGGGGGAGCTTTCTTT	TRBV29-1	TRBJ1-1	TRBD1	-
CASSLSKEGYGYTF	TGTGCCAGCAGTTTGAGCAAGGAGGGCTATGGCTACACCTTC	TRBV28	TRBJ1-2	-	-
CASSPTRGGNEQFF	TGTGCCAGCAGCCCCACCCGGGGGGGTAATGAGCAGTTCTTC	TRBV7-9	TRBJ2-1	TRBD2	-
CASSAWTSTDTQYF	TGTGCCAGCAGTGCCTGGACTAGCACAGATACGCAGTATTTT	TRBV6-2/TRBV6-3	TRBJ2-3	-	few
CASSLGSGYYSNQPQHF	TGTGCCAGCAGCCTAGGTAGCGGGTACTATAGCAATCAGCCCCAGCATTTT	TRBV27	TRBJ1-5	-	-
CASSVSRGTNYGYTF	TGTGCCAGCAGCGTGAGCCGGGGAACTAACTATGGCTACACCTTC	TRBV9	TRBJ1-2	-	-
CASSVLRAGTDTQYF	TGTGCCAGCAGCGTACTCAGAGCGGGCACAGATACGCAGTATTTT	TRBV5-4	TRBJ2-3	-	-
CASSLEMGGGEETQYF	TGCGCCAGCAGCTTGGAGATGGGGGGAGGGGAAGAGACCCAGTACTTC	TRBV5-1	TRBJ2-5	TRBD2	once
CATSATGMRHNEQFF	TGTGCCACCAGTGCAACGGGGATGAGGCACAATGAGCAGTTCTTC	TRBV24-1	TRBJ2-1	-	-
CASSSDSYGYTF	TGTGCCAGCAGCTCGGACAGCTATGGCTACACCTTC	TRBV5-4	TRBJ1-2	-	-
CASSLGGGRSSYNEQFF	TGTGCCAGCAGCTTAGGGGGAGGGAGGAGCTCCTACAATGAGCAGTTCTTC	TRBV11-3	TRBJ2-1	TRBD2	-
CASSLERSTGELFF	TGTGCCAGCAGCTTAGAGCGGAGCACCGGGGAGCTGTTTTTT	TRBV11-2	TRBJ2-2	-	-
CASSQVGDNSPLHF	TGTGCCAGCAGCCAAGTCGGGGATAATTCACCCCTCCACTTT	TRBV4-2	TRBJ1-6	-	-
CASSGGTLAGLYNEQFF	TGCGCCAGCAGCGGGGGGACTTTAGCGGGGCTCTACAATGAGCAGTTCTTC	TRBV5-1	TRBJ2-1	TRBD2	-
CASRGTGNQPQHF	TGTGCCAGCAGAGGGACTGGCAATCAGCCCCAGCATTTT	TRBV6-5	TRBJ1-5	-	-
CATSDPRQNLGYTF	TGTGCCACCAGTGATCCTCGACAGAATCTAGGCTACACCTTC	TRBV24-1	TRBJ1-2	-	-
CASSQESGRETQYF	TGTGCCAGCAGCCAAGAGTCAGGGAGGGAGACCCAGTACTTC	TRBV14	TRBJ2-5	-	-
CASSRPAYGYTF	TGTGCCAGCAGTCGTCCCGCGTATGGCTACACCTTC	TRBV28	TRBJ1-2	-	-
CASSLQQGNTEAFF	TGCGCCAGCAGCTTGCAACAGGGGAACACTGAAGCTTTCTTT	TRBV5-1	TRBJ1-1	-	-
CASSPKIGTFTYNEQFF	TGTGCCAGCAGCCCCAAAATCGGGACATTCACCTACAATGAGCAGTTCTTC	TRBV5-6	TRBJ2-1	-	-